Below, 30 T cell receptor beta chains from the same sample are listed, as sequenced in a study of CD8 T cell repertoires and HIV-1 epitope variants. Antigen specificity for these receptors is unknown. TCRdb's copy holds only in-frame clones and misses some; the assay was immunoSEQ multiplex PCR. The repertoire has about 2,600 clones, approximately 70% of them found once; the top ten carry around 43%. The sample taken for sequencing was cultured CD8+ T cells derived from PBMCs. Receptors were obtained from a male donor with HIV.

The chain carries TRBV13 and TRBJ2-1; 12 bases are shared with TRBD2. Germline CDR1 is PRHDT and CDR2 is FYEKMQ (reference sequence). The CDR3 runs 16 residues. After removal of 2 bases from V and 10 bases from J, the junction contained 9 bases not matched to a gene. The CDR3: CASSLLWTSGMGEQFF. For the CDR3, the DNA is TGTGCCAGCAGCTTATTGTGGACTAGCGGGATGGGAGAGCAGTTCTTC.

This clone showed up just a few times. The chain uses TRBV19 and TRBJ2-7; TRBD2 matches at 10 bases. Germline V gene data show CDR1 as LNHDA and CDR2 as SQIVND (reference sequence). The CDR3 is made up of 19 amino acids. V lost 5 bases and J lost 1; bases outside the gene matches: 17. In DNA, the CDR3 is TGTGCCAGTAGTCCTCCTAGCGGGGGCCATCTCTTTAATTCCTACGAGCAGTACTTC. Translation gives CASSPPSGGHLFNSYEQYF.

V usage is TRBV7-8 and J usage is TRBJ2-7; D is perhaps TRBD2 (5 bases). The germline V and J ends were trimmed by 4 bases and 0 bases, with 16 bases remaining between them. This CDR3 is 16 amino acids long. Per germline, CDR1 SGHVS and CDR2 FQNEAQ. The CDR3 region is CASSSPWERNSYEQYF. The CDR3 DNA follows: TGTGCCAGCAGCTCCCCTTGGGAGCGGAACTCCTACGAGCAGTACTTC.

The DNA of the CDR3 is TGCGCCAGCAGCTACACCCTAAAGACAGGGTCTAAACCGAATGAGCAGTTCTTC. It codes for CASSYTLKTGSKPNEQFF. This chain connects TRBV5-1 to TRBJ2-1, with TRBD1 identical over 7 bases. Germline values: CDR1 SGHRS, CDR2 YFSETQ. CDR3 length: 18 residues. J was trimmed by 7 bases and V by 3 bases; bases with no gene match: 19.

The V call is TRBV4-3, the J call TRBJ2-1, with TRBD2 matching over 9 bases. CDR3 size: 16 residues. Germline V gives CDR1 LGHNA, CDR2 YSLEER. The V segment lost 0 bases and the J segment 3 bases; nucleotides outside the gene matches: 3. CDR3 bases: TGCGCCAGCAGCCAAGACACTAGCGGGCGCTACAATGAGCAGTTCTTC. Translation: CASSQDTSGRYNEQFF.

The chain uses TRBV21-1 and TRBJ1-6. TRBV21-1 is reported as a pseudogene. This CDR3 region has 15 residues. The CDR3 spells CASSKGGPYNSPLHF. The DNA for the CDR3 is TGTGCCAGCAGCAAAGGAGGGCCCTATAATTCACCCCTCCACTTT.

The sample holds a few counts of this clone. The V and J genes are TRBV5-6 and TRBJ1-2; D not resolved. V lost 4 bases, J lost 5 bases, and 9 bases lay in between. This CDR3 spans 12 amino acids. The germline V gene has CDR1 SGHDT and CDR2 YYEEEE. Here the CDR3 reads CASSAGTYGYTF. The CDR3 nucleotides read TGTGCCAGCAGCGCGGGTACTTATGGCTACACCTTC.

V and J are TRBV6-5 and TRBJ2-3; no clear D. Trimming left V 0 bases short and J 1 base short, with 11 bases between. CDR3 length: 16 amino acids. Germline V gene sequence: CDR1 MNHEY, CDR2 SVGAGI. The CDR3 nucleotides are TGTGCCAGCAGTTACTCTACGGACCCTCGCACAGATACGCAGTATTTT. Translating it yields CASSYSTDPRTDTQYF.

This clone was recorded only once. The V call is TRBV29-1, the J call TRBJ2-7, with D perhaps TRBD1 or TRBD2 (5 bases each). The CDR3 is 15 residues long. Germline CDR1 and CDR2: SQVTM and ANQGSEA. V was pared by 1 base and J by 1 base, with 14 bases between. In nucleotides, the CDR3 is TGCAGCGTTGAAGGGGTGGGGGTCCGGTCCTACGAGCAGTACTTC. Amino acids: CSVEGVGVRSYEQYF.

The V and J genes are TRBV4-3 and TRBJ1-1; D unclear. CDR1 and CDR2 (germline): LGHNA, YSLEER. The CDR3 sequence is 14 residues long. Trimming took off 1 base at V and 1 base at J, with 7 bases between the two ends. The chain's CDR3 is CASSQGGRNTEAFF. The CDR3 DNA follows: TGCGCCAGCAGCCAAGGAGGAAGGAACACTGAAGCTTTCTTT.

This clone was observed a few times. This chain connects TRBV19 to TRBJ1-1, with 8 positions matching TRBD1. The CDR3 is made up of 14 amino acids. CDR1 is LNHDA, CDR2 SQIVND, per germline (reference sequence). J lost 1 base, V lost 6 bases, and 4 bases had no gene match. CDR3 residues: CASRTGVRNTEAFF. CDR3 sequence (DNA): TGTGCCAGTAGGACAGGGGTGCGGAACACTGAAGCTTTCTTT.

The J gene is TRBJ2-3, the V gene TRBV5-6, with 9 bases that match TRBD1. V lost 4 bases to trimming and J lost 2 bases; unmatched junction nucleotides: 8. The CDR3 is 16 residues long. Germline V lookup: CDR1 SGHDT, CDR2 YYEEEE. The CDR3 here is CASSAGQGVLTDTQYF. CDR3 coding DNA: TGTGCCAGCAGCGCGGGACAGGGTGTTCTCACAGATACGCAGTATTTT.

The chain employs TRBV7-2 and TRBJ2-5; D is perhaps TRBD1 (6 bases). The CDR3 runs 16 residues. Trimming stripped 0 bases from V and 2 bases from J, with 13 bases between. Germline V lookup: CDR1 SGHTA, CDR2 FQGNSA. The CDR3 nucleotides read TGTGCCAGCAGCTTAGCGACAGGCCTAGGTCAAGAGACCCAGTACTTC. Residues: CASSLATGLGQETQYF.

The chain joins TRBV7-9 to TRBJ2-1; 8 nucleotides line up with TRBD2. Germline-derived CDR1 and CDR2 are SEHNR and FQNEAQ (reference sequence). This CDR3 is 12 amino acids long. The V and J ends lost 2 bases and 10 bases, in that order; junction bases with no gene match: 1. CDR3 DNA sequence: TGTGCCAGCAGCTTACCGGGAGGGGAGCAGTTCTTC. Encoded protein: CASSLPGGEQFF.

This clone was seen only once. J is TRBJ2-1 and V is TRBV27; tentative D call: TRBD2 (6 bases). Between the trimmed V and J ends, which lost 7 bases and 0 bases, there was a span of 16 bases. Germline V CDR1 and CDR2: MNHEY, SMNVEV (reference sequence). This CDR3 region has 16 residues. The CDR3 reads CASMGGSWSSYNEQFF. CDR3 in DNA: TGTGCCAGCATGGGAGGTAGCTGGAGCTCCTACAATGAGCAGTTCTTC.

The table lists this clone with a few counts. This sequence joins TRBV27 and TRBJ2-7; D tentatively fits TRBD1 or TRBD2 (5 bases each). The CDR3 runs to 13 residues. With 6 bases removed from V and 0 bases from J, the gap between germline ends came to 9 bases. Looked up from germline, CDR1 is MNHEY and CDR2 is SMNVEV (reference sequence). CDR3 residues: CASRGRSSYEQYF. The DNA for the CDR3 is TGTGCCAGCAGGGGACGGAGCTCCTACGAGCAGTACTTC.

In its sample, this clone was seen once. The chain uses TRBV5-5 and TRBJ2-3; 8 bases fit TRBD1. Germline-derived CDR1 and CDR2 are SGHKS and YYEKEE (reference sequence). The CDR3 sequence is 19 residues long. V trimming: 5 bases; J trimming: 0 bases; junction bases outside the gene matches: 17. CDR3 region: CASSLLPGQGAESTDTQYF. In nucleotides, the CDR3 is TGTGCCAGCAGTCTTCTTCCCGGTCAGGGGGCGGAAAGCACAGATACGCAGTATTTT.

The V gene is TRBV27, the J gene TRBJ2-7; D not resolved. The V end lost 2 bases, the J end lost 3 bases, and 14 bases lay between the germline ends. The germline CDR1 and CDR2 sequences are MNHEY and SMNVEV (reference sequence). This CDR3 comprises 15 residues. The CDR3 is CASSLGTNSVYEQYF. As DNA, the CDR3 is TGTGCCAGCAGTTTAGGTACTAACTCGGTCTACGAGCAGTACTTC.

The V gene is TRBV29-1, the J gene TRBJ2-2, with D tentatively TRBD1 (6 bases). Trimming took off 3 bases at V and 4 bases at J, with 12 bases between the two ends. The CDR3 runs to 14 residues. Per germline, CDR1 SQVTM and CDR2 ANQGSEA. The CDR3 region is CSVDWGQGTGELFF. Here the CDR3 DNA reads TGCAGCGTTGATTGGGGGCAAGGCACCGGGGAGCTGTTTTTT.

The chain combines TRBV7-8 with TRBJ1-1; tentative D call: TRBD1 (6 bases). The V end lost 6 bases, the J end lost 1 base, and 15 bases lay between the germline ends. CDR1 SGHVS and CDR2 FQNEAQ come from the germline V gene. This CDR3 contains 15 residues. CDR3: CASSSTLGQNTEAFF. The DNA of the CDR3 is TGTGCCAGCAGTTCGACCTTGGGACAGAACACTGAAGCTTTCTTT.

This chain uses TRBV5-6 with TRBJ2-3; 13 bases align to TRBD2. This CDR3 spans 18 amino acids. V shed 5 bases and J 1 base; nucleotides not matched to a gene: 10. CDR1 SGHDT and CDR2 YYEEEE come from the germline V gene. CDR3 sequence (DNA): TGTGCCAGCAGTGCTGGACTAGCGGGAGCGTGGGGCACAGATACGCAGTATTTT. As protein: CASSAGLAGAWGTDTQYF.

This CDR3 is CASSFGTGDNEQFF. Written as DNA, the CDR3 is TGTGCCAGCAGCTTTGGGACAGGGGACAATGAGCAGTTCTTC. The chain carries TRBV7-8 and TRBJ2-1, with TRBD1 matching over 10 bases. V gave up 3 bases and J gave up 5 bases; unmatched junction bases: 1. Germline loops: CDR1 SGHVS, CDR2 FQNEAQ. This CDR3 has 14 amino acids.

The CDR3 nucleotides are TGTGCCAGCAGCTTCGGGGGAGGGCCATTTTACTTC. It encodes CASSFGGGPFYF. V and J are TRBV5-4 and TRBJ2-7; 7 positions match TRBD2. There are 12 residues in the CDR3. Trimming removed 2 bases from V and 13 bases from J; junction bases left unmatched: 9. Germline-derived CDR1 and CDR2 are SGHNT and YYREEE (reference sequence).

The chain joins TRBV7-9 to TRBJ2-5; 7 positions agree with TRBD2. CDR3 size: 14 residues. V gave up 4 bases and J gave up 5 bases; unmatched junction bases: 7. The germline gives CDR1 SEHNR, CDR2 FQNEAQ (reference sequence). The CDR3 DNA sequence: TGTGCCAGCAGCTCTAGCGGAAGTTACGAGACCCAGTACTTC. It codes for CASSSSGSYETQYF.

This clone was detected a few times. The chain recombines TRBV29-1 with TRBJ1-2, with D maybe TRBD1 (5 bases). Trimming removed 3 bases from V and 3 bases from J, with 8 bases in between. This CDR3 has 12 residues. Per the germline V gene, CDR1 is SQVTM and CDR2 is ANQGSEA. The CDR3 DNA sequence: TGCAGCGTTGACAGGGCCTACTATGGCTACACCTTC. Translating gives CSVDRAYYGYTF.

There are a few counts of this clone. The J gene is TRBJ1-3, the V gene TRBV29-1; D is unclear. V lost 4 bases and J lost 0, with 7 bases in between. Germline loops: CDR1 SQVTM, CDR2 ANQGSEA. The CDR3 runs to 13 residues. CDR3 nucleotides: TGCAGCGTTGTACTTCCCTCTGGAAACACCATATATTTT. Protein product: CSVVLPSGNTIYF. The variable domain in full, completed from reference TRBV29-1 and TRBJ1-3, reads SAVISQKPSRDICQRGTSLTIQCQVDSQVTMMFWYRQQPGQSLTLIATANQGSEATYESGFVIDKFPISRPNLTFSTLTVSNMSPEDSSIYLCSVVLPSGNTIYFGEGSWLTVV.

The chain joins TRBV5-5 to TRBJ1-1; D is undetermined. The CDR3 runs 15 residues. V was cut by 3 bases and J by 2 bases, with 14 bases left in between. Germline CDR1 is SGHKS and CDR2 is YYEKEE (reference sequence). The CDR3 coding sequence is TGTGCCAGCAGCTCTCTATCACAAGTAAACACTGAAGCTTTCTTT. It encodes CASSSLSQVNTEAFF.

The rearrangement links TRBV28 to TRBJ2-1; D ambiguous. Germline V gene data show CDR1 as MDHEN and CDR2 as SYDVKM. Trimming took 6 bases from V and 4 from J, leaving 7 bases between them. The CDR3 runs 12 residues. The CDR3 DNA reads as TGTGCCAGCAGCCTTGAATACAATGAGCAGTTCTTC. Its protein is CASSLEYNEQFF.

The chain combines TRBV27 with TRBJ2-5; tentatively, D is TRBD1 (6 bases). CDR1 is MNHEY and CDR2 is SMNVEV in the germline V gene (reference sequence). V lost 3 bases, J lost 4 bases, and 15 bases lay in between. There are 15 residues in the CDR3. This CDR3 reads CASSLSTGMGETQYF. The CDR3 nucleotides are TGTGCCAGCAGTTTGTCTACAGGGATGGGAGAGACCCAGTACTTC.

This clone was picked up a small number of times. Written as DNA, the CDR3 is TGTGCCAGTAGCGAGGACAGGGATGGGACTGGCTATGGCTACACCTTC. Protein sequence: CASSEDRDGTGYGYTF. V gene TRBV19 combines with J gene TRBJ1-2, with TRBD1 matching 8 bases. The V segment lost 6 bases and the J segment 4 bases; nucleotides outside the gene matches: 13. Germline V gives CDR1 LNHDA, CDR2 SQIVND (reference sequence). The CDR3 has 16 amino acids.